These 17 T cell receptor beta chains came from one sample sequenced in a study of regulatory T cells in long-lasting Graves disease. Sequencing libraries for TCR beta were prepared with iRepertoire HTBI primers and Arm-PCR of CDR3 regions. TCRdb fed the multiplex PCR reads into MiXCR, producing one record per CDR3 protein. The sample has approximately 350,000 distinct CDR3 sequences; less than 30% are singletons. Time point noted: persistent/refractory GD, antithyroid drugs over 5 years with positive TRAb. PBMCs were the source of the RNA used for TCR sequencing. The sequenced sample was peripheral blood mononuclear cells (PBMCs), obtained when the disease was refractory, from a patient treated with antithyroid drugs. All receptors derive from a woman aged 35 to 49 with Graves disease.

In DNA form, the CDR3 reads TGCGCCAGCAGCTCGGAACCGACAGGGCCCGAGCAGTACTTC. Its translation is CASSSEPTGPEQYF. The chain is built from TRBV5-1 and TRBJ2-7, with TRBD1 identical over 7 bases. The CDR3 covers 14 residues. Germline lookup yields CDR1 SGHRS and CDR2 YFSETQ. The V and J ends lost 3 bases and 6 bases, in that order; junction bases with no gene match: 9.

This clonotype came up a few times. The chain employs TRBV6-1 and TRBJ2-2; tentative D call: TRBD1 (6 bases). The CDR3 extends over 15 amino acids. The germline V gene has CDR1 MNHNS and CDR2 SASEGT. The V end lost 8 bases, the J end lost 7 bases, and 20 bases lay between the germline ends. The CDR3, as DNA: TGTGCCAGCCTGAGGGTGGGGGCTCCTATCGGGGAGCTGTTTTTT. Amino acid sequence: CASLRVGAPIGELFF.

This rearrangement joins TRBV6-1 to TRBJ1-1; D possibly corresponds to TRBD1 (6 bases). The ends were cut back, 7 bases at V and 6 bases at J, with 15 bases in the middle. Germline CDR1 is MNHNS and CDR2 is SASEGT. The CDR3 length is 13 residues. The DNA of the CDR3 is TGTGCCAGCATCCTGGACGGGGGGCCTGAAGCTTTCTTT. This sequence encodes CASILDGGPEAFF.

Only a few counts were recorded for this clonotype. The rearrangement links TRBV19 to TRBJ2-1, with TRBD2 as a possible D gene (6 bases). This CDR3 is 16 amino acids long. Germline V gene sequence: CDR1 LNHDA, CDR2 SQIVND (reference sequence). Trimming shortened V by 3 bases and J by 4 bases, and 16 bases separated the two germline ends. CDR3 in DNA: TGTGCCAGTAGTATTCTATCTAGCGTGGGTTACAATGAGCAGTTCTTC. It specifies CASSILSSVGYNEQFF.

This clonotype was picked up many times. The chain is built from TRBV10-3 and TRBJ1-1; D is unresolved. The CDR3 consists of 14 residues. Germline V gene sequence: CDR1 ENHRY, CDR2 SYGVKD. Trimming cost V 0 bases and J 6 bases, with 11 bases left between them. CDR3 nucleotide sequence: TGTGCCATCAGTGAGTCAGAGGGAGGCTCTGAAGCTTTCTTT. It specifies CAISESEGGSEAFF.

A single count supports this clonotype. CDR3 sequence (DNA): TGTGCCAGCAGCCGGACTAGCAGGGCCCACGAGCAGTACTTC. It codes for CASSRTSRAHEQYF. The V and J genes are TRBV3-1 and TRBJ2-7; 8 bases agree with TRBD2. J was trimmed by 5 bases and V by 4 bases; bases with no gene match: 7. CDR3 size: 14 residues. Germline V gene sequence: CDR1 LGHDT, CDR2 YNNKEL (reference sequence).

A few counts support this clonotype. V gene TRBV10-2 combines with J gene TRBJ2-7, with 14 bases identical to TRBD2. The CDR3 extends over 15 amino acids. The germline V gene encodes CDR1 WSHSY and CDR2 SAAADI. J lost 4 bases, V lost 8 bases, and 7 bases had no gene match. In nucleotides, the CDR3 is TGCGCCAGCTCGTCGTGGACTAGCGGGAGGTACGAGCAGTACTTC. Protein: CASSSWTSGRYEQYF.

This chain uses TRBV3-1 with TRBJ2-7; tentatively, D is TRBD2 (6 bases). The CDR3 runs 16 residues. Germline CDR1 reads LGHDT; CDR2 reads YNNKEL (reference sequence). V lost 4 bases, J lost 6 bases, and 22 bases lay in between. CDR3 loop: CASSLLRLAEHGEQYF. In DNA, the CDR3 is TGTGCCAGCAGCCTCCTAAGGTTAGCGGAGCACGGCGAGCAGTACTTC.

This clonotype showed up just once. The rearrangement uses TRBV19 and TRBJ1-4; D might be TRBD1 (5 bases). The V end lost 6 bases, the J end lost 7 bases, and 18 bases lay between the germline ends. From germline, CDR1 is LNHDA and CDR2 SQIVND (reference sequence). The CDR3 covers 15 residues. CDR3 DNA: TGTGCCAGTAGAAGGGACCTACGACCTCGTGAAAAACTGTTTTTT. Protein: CASRRDLRPREKLFF.

V and J are TRBV18 and TRBJ2-5; the D is unclear. Germline V CDR1 and CDR2: KGHSH, LQKENI. V lost 3 bases and J lost 1, with 15 bases in between. This CDR3 comprises 16 residues. DNA for the CDR3: TGTGCCAGCTCACCGCGAACCTTTTCTTCCCAAGAGACCCAGTACTTC. This translates into CASSPRTFSSQETQYF.

This clonotype showed up just a few times. The genes are TRBV6-1 and TRBJ2-7, with 11 bases identical to TRBD2. CDR1 is MNHNS, CDR2 SASEGT, per germline. The CDR3 is 16 residues long. The junction had 7 bases not matched to a gene; V was cut back by 5 bases and J by 1 base. The CDR3 loop is CASSRTRLAGSYEQYF. The CDR3 DNA follows: TGTGCCAGCAGTCGCACCAGACTAGCGGGATCCTACGAGCAGTACTTC.

At least ten counts were recorded for this clonotype. The rearrangement links TRBV2 to TRBJ1-5; TRBD1 matches 7 bases. From germline, CDR1 is SNHLY and CDR2 FYNNEI. V was clipped by 3 bases and J by 6 bases; unmatched bases: 2. The CDR3 covers 13 residues. CDR3 nucleotide sequence: TGTGCCAGCAGTGATACAGGGGCTCAGCCCCAGCATTTT. This gives the protein CASSDTGAQPQHF.

This clonotype was counted between two and nine times. V and J are TRBV11-2 and TRBJ2-6, with D perhaps matching TRBD1 (6 bases). Germline CDR1 SGHAT, CDR2 FQNNGV. This CDR3 contains 21 residues. Trimming stripped 3 bases from V and 2 bases from J, with 26 bases between. CDR3 coding DNA: TGTGCCAGCAGCTTCCGGGACACCTGGGGCCGCCGGGGCCCTGGGGCCAACGTCCTGACTTTC. Translation: CASSFRDTWGRRGPGANVLTF.

This clonotype was observed a few times. The DNA is omitted, as the CDR3 cannot be located on it reliably, and the CDR3 follows TCRdb's listing. This rearrangement joins TRBV7-9 to TRBJ2-2; the table assigns TRBD1, which was not confirmed against the DNA. The CDR3 spans 13 amino acids, including both terminal residues. Per the germline V gene, CDR1 is SEHNR and CDR2 is FQNEAQ (reference sequence). CDR3 region: CASSFGPGLELFF.

The chain has TRBV29-1 and TRBJ1-1; the D is unclear. Trimming pared 4 bases from V and 9 bases from J, leaving 24 bases between. The germline V gene has CDR1 SQVTM and CDR2 ANQGSEA. This CDR3 is 15 amino acids long. In DNA, the CDR3 is TGCAGCGTTGGACCCTCACTGAGGGTAGGGAGTAAAGCTTTCTTT. This encodes CSVGPSLRVGSKAFF.

In its sample, this clonotype was seen a few times. This chain connects TRBV6-1 to TRBJ2-2; 12 nucleotides match TRBD2. The CDR3 totals 17 residues. Germline assignment: CDR1 MNHNS and CDR2 SASEGT. J lost 6 bases, V lost 11 bases, and 16 bases had no gene match. The CDR3 DNA follows: TGTGCCCCGGTCCGACTAGCGGGAGTGGCCCCATCCGGGGAGCTGTTTTTT. Translating gives CAPVRLAGVAPSGELFF.

This clonotype was recorded at least ten times. The rearrangement uses TRBV11-2 and TRBJ2-7; TRBD2 matches 9 bases. The V gene's germline CDR1 is SGHAT and CDR2 FQNNGV. The V gene end was trimmed by 5 bases and the J gene end by 3 bases; junction bases not matched to a gene: 8. The CDR3 runs to 15 residues. CDR3 coding DNA: TGTGCCAGCAGCCCCATAGCGGGAGCGATCTACGAGCAGTACTTC. This codes for CASSPIAGAIYEQYF.